These 20 T cell receptor beta chains were all obtained from the same sample, sequenced in a study of naive and memory T cell subsets. General observations from the study: Naive repertoires, especially CD8, held a few larger clonotypes, possibly memory cells re-expressing CD45RA.

Two oligonucleotides, mixed equimolar, formed the beta constant-region primer covering TRBC1 and TRBC2. Ligated cDNA was amplified by four rounds of PCR with nested alpha and beta constant-region primers and SP2. MiXCR, applied by TCRdb to the UMI-ligation and nested PCR reads, yields one record per CDR3 protein. The sample lists roughly 97,000 distinct CDR3 sequences, 13% to 15% seen once, with 2.8% in the top ten. These receptors are not linked to any known antigen. Sequencing was done on a sample of naive CD8+ T cells from blood. The receptors were gathered from a human donor in good health.

This clonotype was seen a few times. V gene TRBV29-1 combines with J gene TRBJ2-7; no definite D call. The CDR3 sequence is 15 residues long. The germline CDR1 and CDR2 sequences are SQVTM and ANQGSEA. V was pared by 6 bases and J by 0 bases, with 18 bases between. The CDR3 bases are TGCAGCGTCAAAGGGCTCGACGAAAGCTCCTACGAGCAGTACTTC. This sequence encodes CSVKGLDESSYEQYF.

The rearrangement uses TRBV19 and TRBJ1-1; 8 nucleotides agree with TRBD1. The CDR3 contains 12 residues. The ends lost 5 bases at V and 5 bases at J; junction bases unmatched: 1. Per germline, CDR1 LNHDA and CDR2 SQIVND (reference sequence). CDR3 in amino acids: CASSWTGTEAFF. The CDR3 region has the DNA TGTGCCAGTAGTTGGACAGGGACTGAAGCTTTCTTT.

V usage is TRBV15 and J usage is TRBJ2-7; D could derive from TRBD1 or TRBD2 (5 bases each). The germline V gene has CDR1 LNHNV and CDR2 YYDKDF (reference sequence). This CDR3 has 15 amino acids. With 1 base removed from V and 5 bases from J, the gap between germline ends came to 15 bases. The CDR3 bases are TGTGCCACCAGCAGAGGCCGGGACGATTGGAACGAGCAGTACTTC. The encoded protein is CATSRGRDDWNEQYF.

CDR3 in amino acids: CSVSGLAGASPSTDTQYF. The CDR3 nucleotides are TGCAGTGTCTCGGGACTAGCGGGAGCGTCTCCTAGCACAGATACGCAGTATTTT. The J gene is TRBJ2-3, the V gene TRBV20-1; 14 nucleotides agree with TRBD2. The CDR3 is made up of 18 amino acids. Per germline, CDR1 DFQATT and CDR2 SNEGSKA (reference sequence). The V segment lost 7 bases and the J segment 0 bases; nucleotides outside the gene matches: 12.

The V gene is TRBV28, the J gene TRBJ2-3; 9 bases match TRBD1. Trimming took 8 bases from V and 2 from J; bases not matched to a gene: 5. The CDR3 is made up of 14 amino acids. The germline V gene has CDR1 MDHEN and CDR2 SYDVKM. CDR3 in amino acids: CASRDREFTDTQYF. Here the CDR3 DNA reads TGTGCCAGCCGGGACAGGGAATTCACAGATACGCAGTATTTT.

This clonotype was recorded a few times. This chain connects TRBV28 to TRBJ2-7; D is unresolved. Germline values: CDR1 MDHEN, CDR2 SYDVKM. The CDR3 extends over 14 amino acids. V gave up 2 bases and J gave up 3 bases, with 11 bases separating them. The CDR3 sequence: CASSLGLSNYEQYF. The CDR3, as DNA: TGTGCCAGCAGTTTAGGGTTAAGCAACTACGAGCAGTACTTC.

This clonotype was seen a handful of times. The chain has TRBV5-4 and TRBJ2-7; tentatively, D is TRBD1 (7 bases). The CDR3 loop spans 14 amino acids. V dropped 1 base and J dropped 3 bases, with 11 bases sitting between them. Germline V lookup: CDR1 SGHNT, CDR2 YYREEE (reference sequence). This CDR3 is CASSLNQGGYEQYF. The CDR3, as DNA: TGTGCCAGCAGCTTGAATCAGGGGGGCTACGAGCAGTACTTC.

This clonotype was seen a few times. V is TRBV28 and J is TRBJ2-3; 7 positions match TRBD2. CDR1 is MDHEN, CDR2 SYDVKM, per germline. This CDR3 has 19 amino acids. Trimming cost V 2 bases and J 0 bases; bases outside gene matches: 14. The CDR3 loop reads CASSLRVGLAEESTDTQYF. The CDR3 region has the DNA TGTGCCAGCAGTTTACGGGTCGGGCTAGCGGAAGAGAGCACAGATACGCAGTATTTT.

V gene TRBV9 combines with J gene TRBJ2-1; D is unresolved. The CDR3 length is 14 residues. The germline V gene has CDR1 SGDLS and CDR2 YYNGEE. The V and J ends lost 0 bases and 8 bases respectively, with 12 bases between them. CDR3 loop: CASSVATTEDEQFF. As DNA, the CDR3 is TGTGCCAGCAGCGTAGCTACGACTGAAGATGAGCAGTTCTTC.

The chain recombines TRBV6-5 with TRBJ2-1; perhaps TRBD1 as D (6 bases). The germline V gene encodes CDR1 MNHEY and CDR2 SVGAGI. This CDR3 is built from 14 residues. V was cut by 5 bases and J by 5 bases, with 13 bases left in between. In nucleotides, the CDR3 is TGTGCCAGCAGTGCCGGGACACCGAACAATGAGCAGTTCTTC. Translation gives CASSAGTPNNEQFF.

This clonotype was observed a few times. The chain recombines TRBV11-1 with TRBJ1-4; D not certain. V lost 0 bases and J lost 8, with 13 bases in between. CDR1 is SGHAT and CDR2 is FQDESV in the germline V gene (reference sequence). The CDR3 runs to 15 residues. The CDR3 bases are TGTGCCAGCAGCTTAGCTGGGGAGCGTGACGAAAAACTGTTTTTT. Protein sequence: CASSLAGERDEKLFF.

The V gene is TRBV5-6, the J gene TRBJ2-7; 7 nucleotides line up with TRBD1. The CDR3 loop spans 13 amino acids. V lost 7 bases and J lost 2; bases outside the gene matches: 6. Germline V CDR1 and CDR2: SGHDT, YYEEEE. CDR3 protein: CASALGTAYEQYF. The DNA of the CDR3 is TGTGCCAGCGCCCTTGGGACAGCCTACGAGCAGTACTTC. Looking up the rest from reference TRBV5-6 and TRBJ2-7 gives the full variable domain: DAGVTQSPTHLIKTRGQQVTLRCSPKSGHDTVSWYQQALGQGPQFIFQYYEEEERQRGNFPDRFSGHQFPNYSSELNVNALLLGDSALYLCASALGTAYEQYFGPGTRLTVT.

This clonotype was observed a handful of times. This sequence joins TRBV20-1 and TRBJ2-1; the D gene is possibly TRBD2 (6 bases). The germline CDR1 and CDR2 sequences are DFQATT and SNEGSKA (reference sequence). V lost 6 bases and J 5 bases, leaving 23 bases between the germline ends. This CDR3 spans 16 amino acids. CDR3 loop: CSATPYGEALHNEQFF. The DNA of the CDR3 is TGCAGTGCCACCCCGTATGGGGAGGCATTACACAATGAGCAGTTCTTC.

This clonotype was counted ten times or more. This sequence joins TRBV7-8 and TRBJ2-4; a weak D match, TRBD2 (6 bases). The germline V and J ends were trimmed by 0 bases and 1 base, with 10 bases remaining between them. Germline values: CDR1 SGHVS, CDR2 FQNEAQ. This CDR3 has 16 residues. CDR3 in amino acids: CASSLAGSGAKNIQYF. CDR3 nucleotide sequence: TGTGCCAGCAGCTTAGCGGGGAGCGGGGCCAAAAACATTCAGTACTTC.

This clonotype was seen a handful of times. This chain links TRBV29-1 with TRBJ2-2; TRBD1 is a possible D gene (6 bases). Looked up from germline, CDR1 is SQVTM and CDR2 is ANQGSEA. The CDR3 runs 13 residues. V gave up 7 bases and J gave up 4 bases, with 13 bases separating them. The DNA of the CDR3 is TGCAGCGCCCAGGACAGTTTCACCGGGGAGCTGTTTTTT. Protein: CSAQDSFTGELFF.

The chain is built from TRBV16 and TRBJ1-1; D is undetermined. The germline V and J ends were trimmed by 2 bases and 1 base, with 5 bases remaining between them. The CDR3 is made up of 13 amino acids. Germline CDR1 reads KGHSY; CDR2 reads FQNENV. CDR3 region: CASSQDGNTEAFF. In DNA, the CDR3 is TGTGCCAGCAGCCAAGATGGGAACACTGAAGCTTTCTTT.

This clonotype was detected many times. This chain's CDR3 is CATSDGYEQYF. The CDR3 coding sequence is TGTGCCACCAGTGATGGGTACGAGCAGTACTTC. The chain recombines TRBV24-1 with TRBJ2-7; D gene ambiguous. Trimming took 3 bases from V and 4 from J, leaving 3 bases between them. Germline CDR1 and CDR2: KGHDR and SFDVKD. The CDR3 runs to 11 residues.

The chain is built from TRBV20-1 and TRBJ1-5, with D possibly being TRBD1 (5 bases). Looked up from germline, CDR1 is DFQATT and CDR2 is SNEGSKA (reference sequence). CDR3 size: 15 residues. Trimming took off 6 bases at V and 0 bases at J, with 15 bases between the two ends. The CDR3 DNA reads TGCAGTGCCTCTTGGGGACTCGATAGCAATCAGCCCCAGCATTTT. This codes for CSASWGLDSNQPQHF.

The chain joins TRBV6-6 to TRBJ2-7, with 8 bases fitting TRBD1. The germline V gene encodes CDR1 MNHNY and CDR2 SVGAGI (reference sequence). J lost 2 bases, V lost 7 bases, and 7 bases had no gene match. CDR3 length: 14 amino acids. In nucleotides, the CDR3 is TGTGCCAGCACTCCGACAGGGGATACCTACGAGCAGTACTTC. It codes for CASTPTGDTYEQYF.

The V and J genes are TRBV7-9 and TRBJ1-2; D gene uncertain. Trimming removed 0 bases from V and 6 bases from J, with 20 bases in between. Looked up from germline, CDR1 is SEHNR and CDR2 is FQNEAQ (reference sequence). This CDR3 region has 17 residues. The CDR3 coding sequence is TGTGCCAGCAGCTTAGCGAAGGCCTACAGAAATCATAATGGCTACACCTTC. Translated: CASSLAKAYRNHNGYTF.